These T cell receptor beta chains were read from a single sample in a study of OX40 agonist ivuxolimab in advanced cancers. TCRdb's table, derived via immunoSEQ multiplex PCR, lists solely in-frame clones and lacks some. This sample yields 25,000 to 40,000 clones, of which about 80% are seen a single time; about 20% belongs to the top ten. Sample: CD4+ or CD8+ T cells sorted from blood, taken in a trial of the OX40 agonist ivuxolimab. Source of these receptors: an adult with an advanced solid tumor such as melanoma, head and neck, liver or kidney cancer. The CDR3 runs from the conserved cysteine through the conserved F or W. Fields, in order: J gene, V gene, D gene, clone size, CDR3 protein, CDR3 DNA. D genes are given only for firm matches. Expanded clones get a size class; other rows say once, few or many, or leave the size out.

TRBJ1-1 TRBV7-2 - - CASSRMLGGTEAFF TGTGCCAGCAGCCGGATGCTGGGGGGGACTGAAGCTTTCTTT
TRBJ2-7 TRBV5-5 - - CASSLEGHSYEQYF TGTGCCAGCAGCTTGGAAGGACACTCCTACGAGCAGTACTTC
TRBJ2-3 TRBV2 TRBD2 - CASSPGLAGAKDTQYF TGTGCCAGCAGTCCTGGACTAGCGGGGGCCAAGGATACGCAGTATTTT
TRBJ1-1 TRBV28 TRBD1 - CASSSFGTANTEAFF TGTGCCAGCAGTTCCTTTGGGACAGCGAACACTGAAGCTTTCTTT
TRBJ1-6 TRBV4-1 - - CASSQLYGRRRDYNSPLHF TGCGCCAGCAGCCAATTGTACGGCAGAAGAAGGGATTATAATTCACCCCTCCACTTT
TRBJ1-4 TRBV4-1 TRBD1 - CASSQNPGQPNEKLFF TGCGCCAGCAGCCAAAACCCGGGACAGCCTAACGAAAAACTGTTTTTT
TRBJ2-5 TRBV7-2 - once CASGTGRGQYF TGTGCCAGCGGAACGGGAAGGGGGCAGTACTTC
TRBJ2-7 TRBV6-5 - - CASSYGPSYEQYF TGTGCCAGCAGTTACGGACCGTCCTACGAGCAGTACTTC
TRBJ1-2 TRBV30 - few CAWSVEANYGYTF TGTGCCTGGAGTGTTGAAGCTAACTATGGCTACACCTTC
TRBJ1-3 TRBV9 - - CASSVRTGAGNTIYF TGTGCCAGCAGCGTCAGAACAGGCGCTGGAAACACCATATATTTT
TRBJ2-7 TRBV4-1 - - CASSQEPGTYEQYF TGCGCCAGCAGCCAAGAACCCGGTACCTACGAGCAGTACTTC
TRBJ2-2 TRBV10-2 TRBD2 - CASGTSPNTGELFF TGCGCCAGCGGGACTAGCCCGAACACCGGGGAGCTGTTTTTT
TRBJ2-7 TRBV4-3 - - CASSQDSAGAYEQYF TGCGCCAGCAGCCAAGATTCGGCAGGGGCCTACGAGCAGTACTTC
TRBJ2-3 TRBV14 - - CASSQADTQYF TGTGCCAGCAGCCAAGCAGATACGCAGTATTTT
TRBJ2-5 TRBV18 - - CASSEGQSGTQYF TGTGCCAGCTCAGAAGGACAATCAGGGACCCAGTACTTC
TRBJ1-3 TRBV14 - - CASSQVRGGNTIYF TGTGCCAGCAGCCAAGTCCGAGGGGGAAACACCATATATTTT
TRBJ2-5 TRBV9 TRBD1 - CASSVGAGQGAVETQYF TGTGCCAGCAGCGTAGGGGCGGGACAGGGGGCCGTGGAGACCCAGTACTTC
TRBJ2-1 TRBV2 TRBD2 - CASSVSGGDYNEQFF TGTGCCAGCAGTGTTAGCGGGGGGGACTACAATGAGCAGTTCTTC
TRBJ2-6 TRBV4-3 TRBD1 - CASSQDRGGEAGANVLTF TGCGCCAGCAGCCAAGATCGAGGGGGCGAGGCCGGGGCCAACGTCCTGACTTTC
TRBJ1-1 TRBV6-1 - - CASSEKGGRNTEAFF TGTGCCAGCAGTGAAAAGGGCGGAAGGAACACTGAAGCTTTCTTT
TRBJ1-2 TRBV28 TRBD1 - CASSFLGTGDGYTF TGTGCCAGCAGTTTTCTTGGGACAGGGGATGGCTACACCTTC
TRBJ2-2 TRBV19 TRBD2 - CASSKPPSTSGTGELFF TGTGCCAGTAGTAAACCACCTTCGACTAGCGGAACCGGGGAGCTGTTTTTT
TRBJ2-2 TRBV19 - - CASRGITGSLNTGELFF TGTGCCAGTAGGGGAATTACAGGGTCCCTAAACACCGGGGAGCTGTTTTTT
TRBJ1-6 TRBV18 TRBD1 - CASSRGQGADNSPLHF TGTGCCAGCTCTCGAGGACAGGGCGCTGATAATTCACCCCTCCACTTT
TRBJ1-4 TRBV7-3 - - CASSSQVVGKLFF TGTGCCAGCAGCTCCCAGGTAGTTGGAAAACTGTTTTTT
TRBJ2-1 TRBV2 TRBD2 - CASSEGRGGSPEQFF TGTGCCAGCAGTGAAGGACGGGGGGGCTCCCCTGAGCAGTTCTTC
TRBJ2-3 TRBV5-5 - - CASSNSLGTDTQYF TGTGCCAGCAGTAACAGTCTGGGCACAGATACGCAGTATTTT
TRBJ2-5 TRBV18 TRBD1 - CASSPPRGQELQETQYF TGTGCCAGCTCACCACCGAGAGGACAGGAACTCCAAGAGACCCAGTACTTC
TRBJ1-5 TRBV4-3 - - CASSQDRVGANQPQHF TGCGCCAGCAGCCAAGACCGCGTGGGGGCCAATCAGCCCCAGCATTTT
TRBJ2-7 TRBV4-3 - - CASSHAGLASEQYF TGCGCCAGCAGCCACGCGGGACTTGCCTCCGAGCAGTACTTC
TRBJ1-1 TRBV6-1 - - CASSDTLTTEAFF TGTGCCAGCAGTGATACTCTGACCACTGAAGCTTTCTTT
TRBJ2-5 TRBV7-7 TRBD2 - CASSLSGGAGETQYF TGTGCCAGCAGCTTAAGCGGGGGGGCAGGGGAGACCCAGTACTTC
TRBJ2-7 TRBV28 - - CASSPGPKSEQYF TGTGCCAGCAGCCCGGGACCTAAGAGCGAGCAGTACTTC
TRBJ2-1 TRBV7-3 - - CASSRGGESRQFF TGTGCCAGCAGCAGAGGTGGGGAATCCAGGCAGTTCTTC
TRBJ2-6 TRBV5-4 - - CATGAGSSGANVLTF TGTGCCACAGGGGCAGGTAGCTCTGGGGCCAACGTCCTGACTTTC
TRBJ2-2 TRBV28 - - CASSFIGGSRELFF TGTGCCAGCAGTTTCATTGGGGGGTCCCGGGAGCTGTTTTTT
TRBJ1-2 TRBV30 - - CACYHPVYPGFDYGYTF TGTGCCTGCTATCACCCAGTTTACCCAGGGTTTGACTATGGCTACACCTTC
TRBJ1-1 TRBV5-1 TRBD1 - CASSTGTGGVNTEAFF TGCGCCAGCAGCACCGGGACAGGGGGCGTGAACACTGAAGCTTTCTTT
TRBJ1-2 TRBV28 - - CASSSTANYGYTF TGTGCCAGCAGCTCGACAGCTAACTATGGCTACACCTTC
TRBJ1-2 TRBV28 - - CASSRPHRDLNYGYTF TGTGCCAGCAGTCGCCCCCACAGGGACCTTAACTATGGCTACACCTTC
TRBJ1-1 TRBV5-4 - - CASSLAGEQPPRAFF TGTGCCAGCAGCTTGGCCGGAGAGCAACCCCCTAGGGCTTTCTTT
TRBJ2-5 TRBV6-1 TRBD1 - CASTRDRGREETQYF TGTGCCAGCACCCGGGACAGGGGACGGGAAGAGACCCAGTACTTC
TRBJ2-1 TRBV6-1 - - CASSEYEQFF TGTGCCAGCAGTGAATACGAGCAGTTCTTC
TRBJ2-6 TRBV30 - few CAWSDGFGRANVLTF TGTGCCTGGAGCGATGGATTTGGGCGGGCCAACGTCCTGACTTTC
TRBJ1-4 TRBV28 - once CASSGGMGSTNEKLFF TGTGCCAGCAGCGGGGGGATGGGTTCAACTAATGAAAAACTGTTTTTT
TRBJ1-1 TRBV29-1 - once CSVTPQGRENTEAFF TGCAGCGTAACTCCACAGGGACGGGAGAACACTGAAGCTTTCTTT
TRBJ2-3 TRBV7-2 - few CASSSAIYTDTQYF TGTGCCAGCAGCTCCGCCATTTACACAGATACGCAGTATTTT
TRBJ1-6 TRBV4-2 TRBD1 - CASSQAQGENSPLHF TGTGCCAGCAGCCAAGCACAGGGGGAAAATTCACCCCTCCACTTT
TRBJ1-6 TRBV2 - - CASSNQGANSPLHF TGTGCCAGCAGTAATCAGGGTGCTAATTCACCCCTCCACTTT
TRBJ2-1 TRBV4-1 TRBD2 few CASSQVIVSGGEQFF TGCGCCAGCAGCCAAGTGATAGTTAGCGGGGGTGAGCAGTTCTTC
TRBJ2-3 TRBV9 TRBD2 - CASSVARGLGTDTQYF TGTGCCAGCAGCGTAGCTCGGGGACTAGGCACAGATACGCAGTATTTT
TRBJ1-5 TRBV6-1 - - CASSLIGGLEQPQHF TGTGCCAGCAGTCTCATAGGTGGTTTAGAGCAGCCCCAGCATTTT
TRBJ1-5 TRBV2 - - CASLGTGADQPQHF TGTGCCAGCCTAGGTACGGGGGCGGATCAGCCCCAGCATTTT
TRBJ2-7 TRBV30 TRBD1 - CAWSGRDRGHEQYF TGTGCCTGGAGTGGGCGGGACAGGGGCCACGAGCAGTACTTC
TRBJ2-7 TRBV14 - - CASSQQWEQYF TGTGCCAGCAGCCAACAGTGGGAGCAGTACTTC